This is a list of T cell receptor beta chains from one sample in a study of shared clonotypes between healthy human individuals. Data came from immunoSEQ multiplex PCR; TCRdb stores just in-frame clones and leaves some out. The sample holds 600,000 to 750,000 clones, over 60% seen once. The sequencing input was memory CD4+ T cells sorted from blood. The receptors shown here come from a woman aged 30 to 39 in good health. Both conserved end residues are part of each CDR3. Each record gives: clone size, J gene, V gene, D gene, CDR3 protein, CDR3 DNA. D genes are given only for firm matches. Size is omitted from some rows. Given values are once, few, many or a class for expanded clones.

>-|TRBJ1-1|TRBV20-1|-
CSARRSTEAFF
TGCAGTGCTAGAAGGAGCACTGAAGCTTTCTTT
>-|TRBJ2-7|TRBV27|TRBD1
CASSKQGVSYEQYF
TGTGCCAGCAGTAAGCAGGGGGTTTCCTACGAGCAGTACTTC
>few|TRBJ1-5|TRBV28|-
CASSLSGFFQPQHF
TGTGCCAGCAGTTTATCAGGATTCTTCCAGCCCCAGCATTTT
>few|TRBJ2-2|TRBV9|-
CASSSRTNTGELFF
TGTGCCAGCAGCTCAAGGACTAACACCGGGGAGCTGTTTTTT
>-|TRBJ1-3|TRBV2|-
CASILGQPTFSGNTIYF
TGTGCCAGCATACTTGGGCAGCCGACGTTCTCTGGAAACACCATATATTTT
>-|TRBJ2-1|TRBV5-1|TRBD2
CASSLATGTRTTEQFF
TGCGCCAGCAGCTTGGCGACCGGGACTAGAACTACTGAGCAGTTCTTC
>-|TRBJ2-5|TRBV4-1|TRBD2
CASSRLPGLAGGETQYF
TGCGCCAGCAGCCGACTGCCGGGACTAGCGGGAGGAGAGACCCAGTACTTC
>-|TRBJ1-5|TRBV27|TRBD1
CASSLLGQGRNQPQHF
TGTGCCAGCAGTTTATTAGGACAGGGTCGAAATCAGCCCCAGCATTTT
>-|TRBJ1-1|TRBV19|-
CASRPDRMNTEAFF
TGTGCCAGCCGCCCTGACAGAATGAACACTGAAGCTTTCTTT
>-|TRBJ2-5|TRBV7-2|TRBD2
CASSLTGRNRETQYF
TGTGCCAGCAGCTTAACCGGGAGGAATAGGGAGACCCAGTACTTC
>once|TRBJ1-3|TRBV4-1|-
CASREEWGIGSGNTIYF
TGCGCCAGCCGGGAGGAGTGGGGAATCGGCTCTGGAAACACCATATATTTT
>-|TRBJ2-5|TRBV5-4|TRBD1
CASSPFGTAQETQYF
TGTGCCAGCAGCCCCTTTGGGACAGCACAAGAGACCCAGTACTTC
>-|TRBJ2-7|TRBV7-7|-
CASSLRRGDEQYF
TGTGCCAGCAGCTTGAGGAGAGGGGACGAGCAGTACTTC
>once|TRBJ2-5|TRBV18|-
CASSPPNNQETQYF
TGTGCCAGCTCACCACCCAACAACCAAGAGACCCAGTACTTC
>-|TRBJ2-7|TRBV29-1|TRBD2
CSGGGLAGDEQYF
TGCAGCGGAGGCGGACTAGCGGGGGACGAGCAGTACTTC
>-|TRBJ2-2|TRBV25-1|-
CASSESRAGNTGELFF
TGTGCCAGCAGTGAATCGCGCGCAGGGAACACCGGGGAGCTGTTTTTT
>-|TRBJ1-4|TRBV4-1|TRBD1
CASSRGQLNEKLFF
TGCGCCAGCAGCCGGGGACAGCTTAATGAAAAACTGTTTTTT
>-|TRBJ2-2|TRBV19|TRBD2
CASSTSGMNTGELFF
TGTGCCAGTAGTACTAGCGGAATGAACACCGGGGAGCTGTTTTTT
>once|TRBJ1-5|TRBV28|-
CASSLTAEAKGSNQPQHF
TGTGCCAGCAGCCTGACAGCCGAGGCAAAGGGGAGCAATCAGCCCCAGCATTTT
>few|TRBJ2-1|TRBV2|TRBD2
CASRRLAGVLNEQFF
TGTGCCAGCAGGAGACTAGCGGGAGTTCTAAATGAGCAGTTCTTC
>-|TRBJ1-1|TRBV28|TRBD1
CASSTSGQGGTEAFF
TGTGCCAGCAGTACCTCCGGACAGGGCGGGACTGAAGCTTTCTTT
>few|TRBJ2-7|TRBV6-6|TRBD2
CASTSGRAREQYF
TGTGCCAGTACTAGCGGGAGGGCTCGCGAGCAGTACTTC
>-|TRBJ2-2|TRBV2|TRBD2
CASRAASGNTGELFF
TGTGCCAGCAGAGCGGCTAGCGGGAACACCGGGGAGCTGTTTTTT
>many|TRBJ1-5|TRBV5-6|-
CASSLSLNRLQPQHF
TGTGCCAGCAGCTTGTCACTCAACAGGCTCCAGCCCCAGCATTTT
>-|TRBJ2-3|TRBV2|-
CASSPASASSTDTQYF
TGTGCCAGCAGCCCCGCTAGTGCTTCTAGCACAGATACGCAGTATTTT
>-|TRBJ1-5|TRBV5-1|-
CASSSGPGEGQPQHF
TGCGCCAGCAGCTCGGGACCTGGGGAGGGGCAGCCCCAGCATTTT
>-|TRBJ2-3|TRBV15|-
CATSRGTETDTQYF
TGTGCCACCAGCAGGGGGACTGAAACAGATACGCAGTATTTT
>-|TRBJ2-2|TRBV27|-
CATRLGGTGELFF
TGTGCCACCCGATTGGGGGGCACCGGGGAGCTGTTTTTT
>once|TRBJ2-5|TRBV6-5|TRBD1
CASTLGQGQETQYF
TGTGCCAGCACTCTAGGACAGGGCCAAGAGACCCAGTACTTC
>-|TRBJ2-3|TRBV2|-
CASRDDRTDTQYF
TGTGCCAGCAGAGATGACCGAACCGATACGCAGTATTTT
>once|TRBJ1-3|TRBV2|-
CASTPDYTGSRNTIYF
TGTGCCAGCACCCCAGATTATACAGGGTCCCGAAACACCATATATTTT
>once|TRBJ2-3|TRBV2|-
CASTERPSGTDTQYF
TGTGCCAGCACCGAAAGGCCTAGCGGCACAGATACGCAGTATTTT
>-|TRBJ2-7|TRBV28|-
CASSRMIRVKAYEQYF
TGTGCCAGCAGCCGCATGATCAGGGTGAAGGCCTACGAGCAGTACTTC
>-|TRBJ1-1|TRBV7-9|-
CASSIQQQAFF
TGTGCCAGCAGCATACAGCAACAAGCTTTCTTT
>-|TRBJ1-1|TRBV5-1|-
CASSSQGTTEAFF
TGCGCCAGCAGCTCACAGGGAACCACTGAAGCTTTCTTT
>-|TRBJ1-2|TRBV6-1|TRBD1
CASSEGDRPNYGYTF
TGTGCCAGCAGTGAAGGGGACAGACCAAACTATGGCTACACCTTC
>once|TRBJ2-6|TRBV7-3|-
CASSLPPAGASSGANVLTF
TGTGCCAGCAGCCTCCCCCCCGCAGGGGCCAGCTCTGGGGCCAACGTCCTGACTTTC
>few|TRBJ1-4|TRBV30|-
CAWSQTGTNEKLFF
TGTGCCTGGAGCCAGACAGGAACTAATGAAAAACTGTTTTTT
>-|TRBJ2-7|TRBV6-6|TRBD2
CASSPTPSGPYEQYF
TGTGCCAGCAGTCCCACGCCTAGCGGACCCTACGAGCAGTACTTC
>-|TRBJ2-1|TRBV5-1|-
CASSAGTLGPYNEQFF
TGCGCCAGCAGCGCCGGGACTTTGGGCCCTTACAATGAGCAGTTCTTC
>few|TRBJ1-2|TRBV6-5|-
CASSYDNYGYTF
TGTGCCAGCAGTTATGACAACTATGGCTACACCTTC
>-|TRBJ1-6|TRBV15|-
CATSRSTGGDSPLHF
TGTGCCACCAGCAGATCCACCGGTGGGGATTCACCCCTCCACTTT